The 17 T cell receptor beta chains presented below share a single source sample, sequenced in a study of OX40 agonist ivuxolimab in advanced cancers. Library generation was performed with the immunoSEQ multiplex PCR assay. TCRdb provides this immuneACCESS table in a form limited to in-frame rearrangements. Some clones are lacking; in checked studies, under half of them reflect an unresolved V gene, and why the rest are absent is not known. Here the sample has roughly 93,000 clones; about 90% occur a single time. The ten largest clones add up to around 1.5% of the sample. The material was CD4+ or CD8+ T cells sorted from blood, obtained in a trial of the OX40 agonist ivuxolimab. Every receptor here comes from an adult with an advanced solid tumor such as melanoma, head and neck, liver or kidney cancer.

A few counts support this clone. The chain carries TRBV9 and TRBJ2-1; 9 bases map to TRBD2. The J segment lost 2 bases and the V segment lost 2 bases, leaving 8 bases of the junction unmatched. The CDR3 is 17 residues long. Germline lookup yields CDR1 SGDLS and CDR2 YYNGEE. This CDR3 is CASSVRTGLAPYNEQFF. The CDR3 DNA reads as TGTGCCAGCAGCGTTAGGACGGGACTAGCACCCTACAATGAGCAGTTCTTC.

The chain uses TRBV18 and TRBJ1-2, with a tentative D call TRBD1 (6 bases). Per the germline V gene, CDR1 is KGHSH and CDR2 is LQKENI. V gave up 2 bases and J gave up 8 bases, with 15 bases separating them. The CDR3 loop spans 14 amino acids. CDR3 DNA: TGTGCCAGCTCACCAAATCCAGGGGCATGGGGCTACACCTTC. Residues: CASSPNPGAWGYTF.

To note about this clone: This specimen includes other DNA sequences encoding the same CDR3. The rearrangement uses TRBV19 and TRBJ2-5; D may be TRBD2 (5 bases). The CDR3 contains 13 residues. The germline V gene encodes CDR1 LNHDA and CDR2 SQIVND (reference sequence). V dropped 6 bases and J dropped 3 bases, with 11 bases sitting between them. The CDR3 region has the DNA TGTGCCAGTAGCTCAACGGGGAAAGAGACCCAGTACTTC. This encodes CASSSTGKETQYF.

The chain employs TRBV5-1 and TRBJ1-2, with D possibly TRBD1 on 6 matching bases. The CDR3 has 13 amino acids. Looked up from germline, CDR1 is SGHRS and CDR2 is YFSETQ. V shed 4 bases and J shed 2 bases, with 9 bases lying between them. In nucleotides, the CDR3 is TGCGCCAGCAGCCCCGACAGGAACTATGGCTACACCTTC. It specifies CASSPDRNYGYTF.

V and J are TRBV30 and TRBJ1-3; 7 bases agree with TRBD1. The CDR3 is 17 residues long. V shed 3 bases, J shed 0 bases, and the junction held 11 bases outside the gene matches. Germline V CDR1 and CDR2: GTSNPN, SVGIG (reference sequence). The CDR3: CAWRGAGGSVSGNTIYF. The CDR3 region has the DNA TGTGCCTGGAGGGGGGCAGGGGGAAGCGTCTCTGGAAACACCATATATTTT.

The chain carries TRBV7-9 and TRBJ2-6; unclear D gene. With 5 bases removed from V and 0 bases from J, the gap between germline ends came to 11 bases. The CDR3 sequence is 16 residues long. The germline CDR1 and CDR2 sequences are SEHNR and FQNEAQ (reference sequence). This CDR3 reads CASSPRSFSGANVLTF. Here the CDR3 DNA reads TGTGCCAGCAGCCCCAGGTCCTTCTCTGGGGCCAACGTCCTGACTTTC.

The rearrangement links TRBV15 to TRBJ2-7; tentative D call: TRBD1 (5 bases). There are 13 residues in the CDR3. Trimming stripped 4 bases from V and 0 bases from J, with 7 bases between. Germline CDR1 LNHNV, CDR2 YYDKDF (reference sequence). CDR3 protein: CATSIQDSYEQYF. CDR3 nucleotides: TGTGCCACCAGCATACAGGACTCCTACGAGCAGTACTTC.

The V and J genes are TRBV5-1 and TRBJ1-1; D possibly corresponds to TRBD1 (6 bases). Looked up from germline, CDR1 is SGHRS and CDR2 is YFSETQ. This CDR3 has 14 amino acids. Trimming left V 3 bases short and J 1 base short, with 10 bases between. CDR3 DNA sequence: TGCGCCAGCAGCTCAACGACAGGGAACACTGAAGCTTTCTTT. Protein sequence: CASSSTTGNTEAFF.

The chain employs TRBV10-3 and TRBJ2-3, with 8 bases aligning to TRBD1. The CDR3 loop spans 13 amino acids. J lost 0 bases, V lost 10 bases, and 3 bases had no gene match. The germline V gene has CDR1 ENHRY and CDR2 SYGVKD. DNA for the CDR3: TGTGCCACCGGACAGGGTAGCACAGATACGCAGTATTTT. Its translation: CATGQGSTDTQYF.

This chain joins TRBV28 and TRBJ1-5; tentatively, D is TRBD1 (5 bases). The CDR3 has 13 residues. CDR1 and CDR2 (germline): MDHEN, SYDVKM. The ends were cut back, 7 bases at V and 10 bases at J, with 17 bases in the middle. The CDR3 DNA is TGTGCCAGCAAAGGGACCGCCTGGGGCCCCCAGCATTTT. Protein sequence: CASKGTAWGPQHF.

This sequence joins TRBV7-2 and TRBJ2-5; the match to TRBD2 covers 9 bases. CDR3 length: 16 residues. V lost 4 bases, J lost 1 base, and 7 bases stayed unmatched. Germline V CDR1 and CDR2: SGHTA, FQGNSA. CDR3 sequence: CASSYGLARFQETQYF. The CDR3 DNA reads as TGTGCCAGCAGCTACGGACTAGCGAGGTTCCAAGAGACCCAGTACTTC.

This clone is a singleton in its sample. This chain joins TRBV5-1 and TRBJ2-3; no firm D call. The CDR3 spans 12 residues. Germline values: CDR1 SGHRS, CDR2 YFSETQ. Trimming cost V 5 bases and J 2 bases, with 6 bases left between them. CDR3 residues: CASSSFTDTQYF. The CDR3 bases are TGCGCCAGCAGTTCCTTCACAGATACGCAGTATTTT.

This sequence joins TRBV15 and TRBJ1-2; 11 bases match TRBD1. Germline-derived CDR1 and CDR2 are LNHNV and YYDKDF (reference sequence). V lost 4 bases to trimming and J lost 5 bases; unmatched junction nucleotides: 12. This CDR3 has 17 amino acids. The CDR3 nucleotides are TGTGCCACCAGCATTGGACAGGGGGCGTCCCCAGGGTATGGCTACACCTTC. It specifies CATSIGQGASPGYGYTF.

The chain uses TRBV6-5 and TRBJ2-2, with D unclear. Per the germline V gene, CDR1 is MNHEY and CDR2 is SVGAGI. Trimming shortened V by 1 base and J by 6 bases, and 6 bases separated the two germline ends. The CDR3 covers 13 residues. The CDR3: CASSYFFPGELFF. For the CDR3, the DNA is TGTGCCAGCAGTTACTTTTTTCCCGGGGAGCTGTTTTTT.

The J gene is TRBJ1-2, the V gene TRBV5-1; the match to TRBD1 covers 7 bases. The CDR3 extends over 14 amino acids. Trimming took 0 bases from V and 2 from J; bases not matched to a gene: 1. Germline V gene sequence: CDR1 SGHRS, CDR2 YFSETQ. CDR3 bases: TGCGCCAGCAGCTTGGCAGGGGGAAACTATGGCTACACCTTC. It codes for CASSLAGGNYGYTF.

The chain joins TRBV14 to TRBJ2-7, with 7 nucleotides matching TRBD2. V trimming: 3 bases; J trimming: 6 bases; junction bases outside the gene matches: 5. Germline V gene data show CDR1 as SGHDN and CDR2 as FVKESK. The CDR3 sequence is 13 residues long. This CDR3 reads CASSQRAGSEQYF. The CDR3 nucleotides are TGTGCCAGCAGCCAGCGAGCGGGATCCGAGCAGTACTTC.

J is TRBJ2-3 and V is TRBV11-2; TRBD2 is a possible D gene (6 bases). With 3 bases removed from V and 8 bases from J, the gap between germline ends came to 15 bases. This CDR3 is 14 amino acids long. Germline lookup yields CDR1 SGHAT and CDR2 FQNNGV. The CDR3 nucleotides are TGTGCCAGCAGCTTCTCCGGGAGTTTTGGTACGCAGTATTTT. Its protein product is CASSFSGSFGTQYF.